This TCR beta chain comes out of a study of blood T cell repertoires in COVID-19. The germline V and J ends were trimmed by 1 base and 3 bases, with 9 bases remaining between them. CDR1 and CDR2 from the germline V gene are LGHDT and YNNKEL (reference sequence). The CDR3 has 14 amino acids. Sequencing was performed with immunoSEQ multiplex PCR; in TCRdb, only in-frame clones are kept and a portion is missing. The sample includes 100,000 to 140,000 clones, around nine tenths of them seen just once. V usage is TRBV3-1 (or the pseudogene TRBV3-2) and J usage is TRBJ1-1; D uncertain. The source is a woman in her twenties or thirties with acute or convalescent COVID-19. Sequences were obtained from peripheral blood. CDR3 sequence reads: CASSQVSRDTEAFF. CDR3 sequence (DNA): TGTGCCAGCAGCCAAGTTAGCCGGGACACTGAAGCTTTCTTT.